The rows below give T cell receptor beta chains drawn from one sample of a study of pediatric ulcerative colitis. Clones were read by immunoSEQ multiplex PCR, and TCRdb kept only the in-frame ones, dropping some. This sample yields 20,000 to 25,000 clones, of which 71% are seen a single time; less than 20% belongs to the top ten. Specimen: gut tissue. The receptors derive from a boy between 10 and 17 years old with severe ulcerative colitis. CDR3s include the opening cysteine and the closing phenylalanine or tryptophan.

v_call	cdr3_aa
TRBV5-6	CASSPWTGPNRRTEAFF
TRBV5-1	CASSGTGTSGGFSYNEQFF
TRBV27	CASSLGRGKGPLHF
TRBV28	CASSTPNYGYTF
TRBV7-8	CASSQLGGSYNEQFF
TRBV6-6	CASSISTDQPQHF
TRBV7-2	CASSTPSGPLREQYF
TRBV6-5	CASSYSNSKMNTEAFF
TRBV27	CASSFRGGSQETQYF
TRBV5-1	CASSRTTGSNTEAFF
TRBV7-8	CASRLYSGGAFYADTQYF
TRBV30	CAGPRGYTF
TRBV12-5	CASGSSTGRYEQYF
TRBV7-8	CASSKGGAGELFF
TRBV7-2	CASSYRGNQPQHF
TRBV18	CASSPMSIRNTEAFF
TRBV5-4	CASSHDRGGKSGYGYTF
TRBV6-8	CASSYGTGASFSNQPQHF
TRBV5-1	CASRKWTGENTEAFF
TRBV5-1	CASSLAGTATYEQYF
TRBV27	CASSLSWSYEQYF
TRBV4-1	CASSWSWGLAGARGPDTQYF
TRBV14	CASSRDGTGGYEQYF
TRBV5-1	CASSLSGSGNQPQHF
TRBV6-5	CASSYSIGGGTEAFF
TRBV6-6	CASGDRFNEQYF
TRBV30	CAWSIHSMNTEAFF
TRBV11-2	CASSSQLNTEAFF
TRBV4-2	CASSPAGQTRGEQFF
TRBV6-4	CASSDDSYNEQFF
TRBV6-6	CASRKDRLYGYTF
TRBV7-9	CASSLARSSGDTGELFF
TRBV6-5	CASSYPKGGPLHF
TRBV27	CASSLGQYNQPQHF
TRBV10-3	CAISESSLPYEQYF